The T cell receptor beta chain under discussion was sequenced for a study of cytomegalovirus exposure and HLA in healthy donors. Germline V gene data show CDR1 as SGHRS and CDR2 as YFSETQ. This CDR3 is 11 amino acids long. V was trimmed by 6 bases and J by 10 bases, leaving 11 bases between them. This clone appeared once. It was with 60 Vbeta and 13 Jbeta primers that the PCR ran. TCRdb's table, derived via immunoSEQ multiplex PCR, lists solely in-frame clones and lacks some. The profile shows about 120,000 clones, about 83% of them singletons. The receptor was isolated from a woman aged 40 to 55 in good health and CMV-seropositive. V usage is TRBV5-1 and J usage is TRBJ2-1; maybe TRBD2 (6 bases). Sequencing used PBMCs. As DNA, the CDR3 is TGCGCCAGCATGGAGGGACTGGAGCAGTTCTTC. Residues: CASMEGLEQFF. The full variable domain, its missing parts supplied by reference TRBV5-1 and TRBJ2-1, is KAGVTQTPRYLIKTRGQQVTLSCSPISGHRSVSWYQQTPGQGLQFLFEYFSETQRNKGNFPGRFSGRQFSNSRSEMNVSTLELGDSALYLCASMEGLEQFFGPGTRLTVL.